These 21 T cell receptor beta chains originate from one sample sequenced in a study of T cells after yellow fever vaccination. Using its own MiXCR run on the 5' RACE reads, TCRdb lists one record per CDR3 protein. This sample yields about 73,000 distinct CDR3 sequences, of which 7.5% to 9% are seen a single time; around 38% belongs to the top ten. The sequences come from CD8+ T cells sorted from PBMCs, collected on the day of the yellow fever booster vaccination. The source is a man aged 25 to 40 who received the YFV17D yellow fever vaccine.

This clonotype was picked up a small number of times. CDR3 in amino acids: CASSLVAGSAPSYEQYF. CDR3 sequence (DNA): TGTGCCAGCAGCTTAGTTGCCGGGTCAGCCCCTTCCTACGAGCAGTACTTC. This sequence joins TRBV7-8 and TRBJ2-7; D is undetermined. Trimming shortened V by 1 base and J by 1 base, and 17 bases separated the two germline ends. Per the germline V gene, CDR1 is SGHVS and CDR2 is FQNEAQ. The CDR3 consists of 17 residues.

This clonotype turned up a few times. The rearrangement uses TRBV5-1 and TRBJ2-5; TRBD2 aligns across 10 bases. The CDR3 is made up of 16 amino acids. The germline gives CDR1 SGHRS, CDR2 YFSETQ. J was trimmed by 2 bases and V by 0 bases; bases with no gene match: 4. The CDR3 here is CASSLAGLAVQETQYF. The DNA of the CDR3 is TGCGCCAGCAGCTTGGCCGGACTAGCGGTACAAGAGACCCAGTACTTC.

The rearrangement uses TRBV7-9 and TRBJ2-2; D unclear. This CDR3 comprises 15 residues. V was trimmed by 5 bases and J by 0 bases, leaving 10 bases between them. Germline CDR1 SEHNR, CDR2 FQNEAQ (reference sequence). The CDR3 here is CASSATETNTGELFF. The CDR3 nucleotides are TGTGCCAGCAGCGCTACGGAGACGAACACCGGGGAGCTGTTTTTT.

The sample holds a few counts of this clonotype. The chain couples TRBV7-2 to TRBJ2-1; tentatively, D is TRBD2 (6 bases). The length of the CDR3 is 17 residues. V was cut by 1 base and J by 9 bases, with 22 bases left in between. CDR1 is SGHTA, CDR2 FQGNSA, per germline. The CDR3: CASSLVTGVAEGIEQFF. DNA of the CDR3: TGTGCCAGCAGCTTAGTAACGGGGGTAGCGGAGGGAATTGAGCAGTTCTTC.

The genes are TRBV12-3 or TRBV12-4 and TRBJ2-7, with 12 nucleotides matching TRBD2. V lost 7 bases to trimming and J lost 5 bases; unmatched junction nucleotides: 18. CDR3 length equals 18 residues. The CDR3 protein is CASTFMASLAGGWDEQYF. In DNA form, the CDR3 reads TGTGCCAGCACCTTCATGGCCTCTCTAGCGGGAGGGTGGGACGAGCAGTACTTC.

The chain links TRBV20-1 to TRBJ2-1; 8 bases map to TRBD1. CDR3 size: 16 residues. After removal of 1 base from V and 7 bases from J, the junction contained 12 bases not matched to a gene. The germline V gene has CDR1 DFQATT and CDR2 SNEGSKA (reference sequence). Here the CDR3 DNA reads TGCAGTGCTAGAGCTGTGGCGAACAGGGGGAGGAATGAGCAGTTCTTC. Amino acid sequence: CSARAVANRGRNEQFF.

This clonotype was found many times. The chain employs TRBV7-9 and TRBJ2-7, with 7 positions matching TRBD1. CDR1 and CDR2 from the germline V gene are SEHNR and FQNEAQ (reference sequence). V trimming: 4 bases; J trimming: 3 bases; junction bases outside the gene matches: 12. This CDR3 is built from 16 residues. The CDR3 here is CASSSTSGQVVYEQYF. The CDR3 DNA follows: TGTGCCAGCAGCTCAACCTCCGGACAGGTAGTCTACGAGCAGTACTTC. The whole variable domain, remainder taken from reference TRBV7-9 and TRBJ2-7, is DTGVSQNPRHKITKRGQNVTFRCDPISEHNRLYWYRQTLGQGPEFLTYFQNEAQLEKSRLLSDRFSAERPKGSFSTLEIQRTEQGDSAMYLCASSSTSGQVVYEQYFGPGTRLTVT.

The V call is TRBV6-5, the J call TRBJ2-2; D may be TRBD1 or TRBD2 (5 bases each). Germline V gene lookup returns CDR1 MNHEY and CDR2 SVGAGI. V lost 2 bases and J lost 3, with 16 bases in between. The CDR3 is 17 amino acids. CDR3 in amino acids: CASSYLLGTDDTGELFF. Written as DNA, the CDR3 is TGTGCCAGCAGTTACCTCCTCGGGACGGACGACACCGGGGAGCTGTTTTTT.

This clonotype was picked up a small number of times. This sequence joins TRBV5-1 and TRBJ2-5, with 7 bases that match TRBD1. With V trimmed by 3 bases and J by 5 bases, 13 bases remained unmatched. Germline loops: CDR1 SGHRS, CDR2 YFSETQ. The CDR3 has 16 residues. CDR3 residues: CASSSPRDSNRETQYF. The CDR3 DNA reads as TGCGCCAGCAGCTCCCCCCGGGACAGTAACCGTGAGACCCAGTACTTC.

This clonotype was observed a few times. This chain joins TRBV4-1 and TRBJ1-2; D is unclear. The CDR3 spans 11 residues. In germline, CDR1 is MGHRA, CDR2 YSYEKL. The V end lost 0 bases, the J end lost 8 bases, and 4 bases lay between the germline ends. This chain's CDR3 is CASSQDYGYTF. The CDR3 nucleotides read TGCGCCAGCAGCCAAGATTACGGCTACACCTTC.

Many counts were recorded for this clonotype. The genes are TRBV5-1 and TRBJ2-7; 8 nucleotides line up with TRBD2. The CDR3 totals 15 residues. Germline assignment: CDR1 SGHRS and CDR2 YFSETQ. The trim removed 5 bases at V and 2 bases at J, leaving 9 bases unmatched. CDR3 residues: CASRQGLGLAYEQYF. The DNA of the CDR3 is TGCGCCAGCAGGCAGGGGCTGGGACTAGCCTACGAGCAGTACTTC.

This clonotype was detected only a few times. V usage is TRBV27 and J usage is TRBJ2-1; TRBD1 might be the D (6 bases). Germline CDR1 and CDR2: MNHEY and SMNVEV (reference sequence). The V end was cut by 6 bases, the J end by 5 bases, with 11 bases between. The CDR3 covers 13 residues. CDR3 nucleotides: TGTGCCAGCAGACCGGACAGCCACAATGAGCAGTTCTTC. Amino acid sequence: CASRPDSHNEQFF.

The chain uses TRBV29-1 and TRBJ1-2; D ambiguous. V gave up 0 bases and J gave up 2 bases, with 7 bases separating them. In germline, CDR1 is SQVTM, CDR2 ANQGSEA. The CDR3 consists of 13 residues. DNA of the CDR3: TGCAGCGTTGAAGAACCCTCGAACTATGGCTACACCTTC. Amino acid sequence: CSVEEPSNYGYTF.

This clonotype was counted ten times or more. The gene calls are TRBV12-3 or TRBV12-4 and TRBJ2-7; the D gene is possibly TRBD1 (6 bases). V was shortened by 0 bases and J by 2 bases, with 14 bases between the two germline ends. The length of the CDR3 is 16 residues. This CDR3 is CASSLANKGVPYEQYF. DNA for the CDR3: TGTGCCAGCAGTTTAGCCAATAAGGGGGTCCCCTACGAGCAGTACTTC.

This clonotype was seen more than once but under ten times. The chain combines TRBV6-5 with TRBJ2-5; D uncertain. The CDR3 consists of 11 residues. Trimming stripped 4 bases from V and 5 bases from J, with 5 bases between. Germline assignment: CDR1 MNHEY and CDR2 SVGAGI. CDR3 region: CASSFEETQYF. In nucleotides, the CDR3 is TGTGCCAGCAGTTTCGAGGAGACCCAGTACTTC.

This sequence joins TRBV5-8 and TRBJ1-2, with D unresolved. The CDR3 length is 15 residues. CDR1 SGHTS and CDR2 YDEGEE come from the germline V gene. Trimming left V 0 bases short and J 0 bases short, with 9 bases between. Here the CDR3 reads CASSLEWEANYGYTF. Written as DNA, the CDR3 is TGTGCCAGCAGCTTGGAGTGGGAAGCTAACTATGGCTACACCTTC. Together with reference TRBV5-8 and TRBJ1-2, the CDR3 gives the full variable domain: EAGVTQSPTHLIKTRGQQATLRCSPISGHTSVYWYQQALGLGLQFLLWYDEGEERNRGNFPPRFSGRQFPNYSSELNVNALELEDSALYLCASSLEWEANYGYTFGSGTRLTVV.

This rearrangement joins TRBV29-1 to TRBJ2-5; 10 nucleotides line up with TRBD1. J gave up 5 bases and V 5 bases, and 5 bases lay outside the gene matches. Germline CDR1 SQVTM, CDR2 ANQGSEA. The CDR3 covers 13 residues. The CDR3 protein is CSVPDRGSETQYF. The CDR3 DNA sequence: TGCAGCGTTCCGGACAGGGGGTCGGAGACCCAGTACTTC.

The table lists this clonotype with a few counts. Written as DNA, the CDR3 is TGCGCCAGCAGCTTAGAGGAGAGCGGCTTGGGGCTCTATGGCTACACCTTC. Translating it yields CASSLEESGLGLYGYTF. The chain uses TRBV5-1 and TRBJ1-2, with D tentatively TRBD1 (5 bases). The CDR3 sequence is 17 residues long. V was clipped by 2 bases and J by 4 bases, with 21 bases between them. The germline V gene encodes CDR1 SGHRS and CDR2 YFSETQ.

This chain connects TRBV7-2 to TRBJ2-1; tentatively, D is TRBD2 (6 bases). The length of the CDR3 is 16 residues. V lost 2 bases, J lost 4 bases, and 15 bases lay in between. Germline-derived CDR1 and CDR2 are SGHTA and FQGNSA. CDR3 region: CASSLRWDSGYNEQFF. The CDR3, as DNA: TGTGCCAGCAGCTTACGTTGGGACTCCGGTTACAATGAGCAGTTCTTC.

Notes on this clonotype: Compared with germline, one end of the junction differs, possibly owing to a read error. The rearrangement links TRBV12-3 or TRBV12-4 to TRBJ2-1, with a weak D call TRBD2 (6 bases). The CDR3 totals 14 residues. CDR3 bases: TGTGCCAACAGTTTGGGGGGATCCTACAATGAGCAGTTCTTC. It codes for CANSLGGSYNEQFF.

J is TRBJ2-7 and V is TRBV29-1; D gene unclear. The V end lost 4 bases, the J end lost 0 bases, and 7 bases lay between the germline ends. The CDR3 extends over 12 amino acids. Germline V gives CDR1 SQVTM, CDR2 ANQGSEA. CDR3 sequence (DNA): TGCAGCGTTGTCGAGAGCTCCTACGAGCAGTACTTC. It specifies CSVVESSYEQYF.